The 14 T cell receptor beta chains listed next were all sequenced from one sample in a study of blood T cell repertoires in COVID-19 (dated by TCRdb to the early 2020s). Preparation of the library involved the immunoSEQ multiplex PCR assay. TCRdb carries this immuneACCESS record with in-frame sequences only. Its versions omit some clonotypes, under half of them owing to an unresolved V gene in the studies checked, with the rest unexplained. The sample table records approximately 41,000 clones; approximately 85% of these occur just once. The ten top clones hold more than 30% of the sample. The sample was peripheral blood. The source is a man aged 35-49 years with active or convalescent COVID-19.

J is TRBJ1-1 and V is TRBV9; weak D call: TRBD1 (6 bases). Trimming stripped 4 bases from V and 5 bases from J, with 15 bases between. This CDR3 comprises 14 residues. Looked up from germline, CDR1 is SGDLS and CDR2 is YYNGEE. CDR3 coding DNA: TGTGCCAGCAGCACCCGGACAGACAGGACTGAAGCTTTCTTT. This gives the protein CASSTRTDRTEAFF.

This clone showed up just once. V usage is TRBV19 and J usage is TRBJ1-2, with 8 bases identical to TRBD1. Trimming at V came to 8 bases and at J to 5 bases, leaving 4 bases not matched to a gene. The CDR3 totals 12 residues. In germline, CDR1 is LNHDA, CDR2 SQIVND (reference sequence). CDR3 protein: CASRDRRYGYTF. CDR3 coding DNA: TGTGCCAGTCGGGACAGGCGATATGGCTACACCTTC.

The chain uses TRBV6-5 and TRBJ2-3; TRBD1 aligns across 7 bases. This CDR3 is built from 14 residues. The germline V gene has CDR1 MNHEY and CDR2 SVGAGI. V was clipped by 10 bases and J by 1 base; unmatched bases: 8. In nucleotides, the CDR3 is TGTGCCATTTTGGGGACAGAACGCACAGATACGCAGTATTTT. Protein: CAILGTERTDTQYF.

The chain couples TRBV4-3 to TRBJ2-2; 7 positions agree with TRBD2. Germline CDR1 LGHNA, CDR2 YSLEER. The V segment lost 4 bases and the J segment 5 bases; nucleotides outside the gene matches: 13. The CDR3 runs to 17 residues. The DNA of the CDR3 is TGCGCCAGCAGCCTTCTTGGGGGGGGTGTATTGACCGGGGAGCTGTTTTTT. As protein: CASSLLGGGVLTGELFF.

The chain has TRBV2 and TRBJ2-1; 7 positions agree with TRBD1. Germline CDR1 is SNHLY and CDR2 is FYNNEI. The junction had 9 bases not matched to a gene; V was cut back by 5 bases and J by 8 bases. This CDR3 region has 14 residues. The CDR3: CASSKNSQGHEQFF. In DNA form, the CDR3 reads TGTGCCAGCAGTAAAAATTCACAGGGGCATGAGCAGTTCTTC.

The CDR3 DNA follows: TGTGCCTGGAGTTTTACAGGGAATGAGCAGTTCTTC. It yields the protein CAWSFTGNEQFF. The rearrangement links TRBV30 to TRBJ2-1, with TRBD1 as a possible D gene (6 bases). Germline lookup yields CDR1 GTSNPN and CDR2 SVGIG (reference sequence). There are 12 residues in the CDR3. Trimming removed 2 bases from V and 7 bases from J, with 9 bases in between.

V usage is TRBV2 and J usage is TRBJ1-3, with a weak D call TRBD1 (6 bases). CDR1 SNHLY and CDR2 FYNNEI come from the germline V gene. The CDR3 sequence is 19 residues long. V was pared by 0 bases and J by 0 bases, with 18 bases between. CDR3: CASSEASGGGVSSGNTIYF. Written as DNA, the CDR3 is TGTGCCAGCAGTGAAGCAAGCGGAGGGGGGGTCTCCTCTGGAAACACCATATATTTT.

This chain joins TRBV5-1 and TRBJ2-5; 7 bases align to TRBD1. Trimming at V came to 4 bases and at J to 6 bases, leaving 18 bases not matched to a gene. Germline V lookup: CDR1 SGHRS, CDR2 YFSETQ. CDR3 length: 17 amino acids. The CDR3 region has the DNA TGCGCCAGCAGCCCGCGTTCTAGGACAGGCTTAGACAAGACCCAGTACTTC. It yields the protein CASSPRSRTGLDKTQYF.

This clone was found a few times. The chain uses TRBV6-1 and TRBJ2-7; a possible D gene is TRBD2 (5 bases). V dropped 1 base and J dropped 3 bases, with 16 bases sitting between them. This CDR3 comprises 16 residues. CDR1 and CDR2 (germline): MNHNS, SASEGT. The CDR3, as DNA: TGTGCCAGCAGTGAAGGGAACAGACGGGATCGCTACGAGCAGTACTTC. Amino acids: CASSEGNRRDRYEQYF.

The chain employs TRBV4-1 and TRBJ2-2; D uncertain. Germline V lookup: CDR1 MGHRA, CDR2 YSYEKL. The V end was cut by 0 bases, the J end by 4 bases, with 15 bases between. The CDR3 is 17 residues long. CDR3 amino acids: CASSQDAHEYCTGELFF. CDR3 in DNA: TGCGCCAGCAGCCAAGACGCTCATGAGTATTGCACCGGGGAGCTGTTTTTT.

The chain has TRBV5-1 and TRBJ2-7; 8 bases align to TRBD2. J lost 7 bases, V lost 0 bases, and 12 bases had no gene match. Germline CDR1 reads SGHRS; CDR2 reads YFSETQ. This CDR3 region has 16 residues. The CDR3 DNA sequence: TGCGCCAGCAGCTTGGGAGTTCGGGAGGGCCTAGGGGAGCAGTACTTC. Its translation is CASSLGVREGLGEQYF.

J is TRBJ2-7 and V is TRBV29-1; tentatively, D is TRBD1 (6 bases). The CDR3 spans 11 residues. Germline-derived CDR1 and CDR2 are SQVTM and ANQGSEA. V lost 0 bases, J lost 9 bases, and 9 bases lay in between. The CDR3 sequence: CSVEDLQGQYF. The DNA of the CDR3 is TGCAGCGTTGAAGATCTACAGGGGCAGTACTTC.

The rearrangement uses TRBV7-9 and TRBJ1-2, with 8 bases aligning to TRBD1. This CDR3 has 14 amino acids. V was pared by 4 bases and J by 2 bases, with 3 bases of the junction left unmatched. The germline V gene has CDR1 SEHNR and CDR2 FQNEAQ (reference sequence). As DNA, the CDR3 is TGTGCCAGCAGCTCCGGGACAGGCAACTATGGCTACACCTTC. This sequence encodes CASSSGTGNYGYTF.

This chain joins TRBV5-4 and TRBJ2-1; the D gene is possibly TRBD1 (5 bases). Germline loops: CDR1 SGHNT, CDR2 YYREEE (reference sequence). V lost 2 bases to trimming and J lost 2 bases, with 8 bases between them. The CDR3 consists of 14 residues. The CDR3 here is CASSLQAPYNEQFF. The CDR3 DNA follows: TGTGCCAGCAGCTTACAGGCTCCCTACAATGAGCAGTTCTTC.